The clone carrying this T cell receptor beta chain was detected only once. Its antigen is unknown. It was with a sample-barcoded 5' primer and a J-beta primer mix that a second PCR of roughly 6 to 12 cycles was run. TCRdb used MiXCR to reprocess the 5' RACE reads, holding one entry per CDR3 protein. The sample lists about 1,400,000 distinct CDR3 sequences, approximately 59% seen once, with roughly 7% in the top ten. A minimum of 7 million PBMCs was isolated per sample. This CDR3 comprises 15 residues. From germline, CDR1 is SGHRS and CDR2 YFSETQ. V gave up 0 bases and J gave up 5 bases, with 14 bases separating them. This entry comes from a study of blood T cells in healthy people across ages. Study conclusions and caveats: Naive and antigen-experienced cells were not separated, limiting conclusive comparison. Among long-lived donors, naive CD4+ cells were more numerous and diversity higher than in aged donors. Age showed a roughly linear inverse relationship with TCR beta diversity per million T cells.

The TCR comes from a man aged 18 to 30 in good health. Sequencing used blood. The rearrangement uses TRBV5-1 and TRBJ1-2; D is possibly TRBD1 (6 bases). The chain's CDR3 is CASSLETGTPYGYTF. CDR3 sequence (DNA): TGCGCCAGCAGCTTGGAAACAGGGACACCTTATGGCTACACCTTC.